Below, one T cell receptor beta chain is given with its context. The data originate from a study of blood T cell repertoires in COVID-19. Study as a whole: Spain, Italy and the United States supplied samples that represented acute and convalescent COVID-19. Sources were T cells, B-cell-depleted T cells, or PBMCs; the material itself was cDNA or gDNA.

In the original analysis: For nucleated cells, counts were estimated from reference gene primer amplification. Assay: immunoSEQ multiplex PCR; the TCRdb copy retains only in-frame clones and omits some. The DNA gave D and trimming, while V, J and clone size come from that table. Here the sample spans 250,000 to 350,000 clones, 70% to 90% being singletons. J lost 6 bases, V lost 7 bases, and 12 bases had no gene match. This CDR3 comprises 15 residues. In germline, CDR1 is SGHTS, CDR2 YDEGEE. Sequencing used PBMCs or T cells enriched from blood (not recorded which). The TCR comes from a woman between 25 and 40 years old who had recovered from COVID-19. V and J are TRBV5-8 and TRBJ1-2; 10 nucleotides agree with TRBD1. The CDR3 loop reads CASWNPGQGLDGYTF. In DNA form, the CDR3 reads TGTGCCAGCTGGAACCCGGGACAGGGGTTAGATGGCTACACCTTC. The variable domain in full, with the rest retrieved from reference TRBV5-8 and TRBJ1-2, is EAGVTQSPTHLIKTRGQQATLRCSPISGHTSVYWYQQALGLGLQFLLWYDEGEERNRGNFPPRFSGRQFPNYSSELNVNALELEDSALYLCASWNPGQGLDGYTFGSGTRLTVV.